This T cell receptor beta chain was obtained from a study of shared clonotypes between healthy human individuals. Germline V gene sequence: CDR1 LNHNV, CDR2 YYDKDF (reference sequence). The CDR3 consists of 19 residues. Trimming took 2 bases from V and 3 from J; bases not matched to a gene: 10. Clones were sequenced by immunoSEQ multiplex PCR, and TCRdb holds only the in-frame ones, with some missing. The sample consists of about 680,000 clones, about 90% of them appearing once. Terminally differentiated effector memory CD45RA+ cells were excluded from the naive CD8 cells, which were CD45RO-negative and positively selected for CCR7.

The receptor was derived from a man aged 25 to 45 in good health. Material: naive CD8+ T cells sorted from blood. This sequence joins TRBV15 and TRBJ2-3; 14 bases align to TRBD2. The CDR3 DNA reads TGTGCCACCAGCAGAACCCTCGTCGGACTAGCGGGAGGTACAGATACGCAGTATTTT. This gives the protein CATSRTLVGLAGGTDTQYF.